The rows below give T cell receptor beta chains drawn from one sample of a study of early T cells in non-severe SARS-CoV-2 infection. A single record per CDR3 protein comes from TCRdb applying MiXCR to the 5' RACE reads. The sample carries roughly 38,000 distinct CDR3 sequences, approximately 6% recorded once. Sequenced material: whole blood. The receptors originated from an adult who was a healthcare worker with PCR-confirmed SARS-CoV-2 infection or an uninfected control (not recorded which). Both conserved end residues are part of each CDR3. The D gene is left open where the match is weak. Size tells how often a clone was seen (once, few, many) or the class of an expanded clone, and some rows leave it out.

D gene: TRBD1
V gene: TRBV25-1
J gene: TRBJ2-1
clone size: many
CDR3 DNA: TGTGCCAGCAGGAGAGTGGGACAGGCGAAGTTCTTC
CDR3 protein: CASRRVGQAKFF

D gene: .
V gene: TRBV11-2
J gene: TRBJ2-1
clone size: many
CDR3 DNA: TGTGCCAGCACCTCCGGGGGGCTTTGGTACAATGAGCAGTTCTTC
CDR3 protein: CASTSGGLWYNEQFF

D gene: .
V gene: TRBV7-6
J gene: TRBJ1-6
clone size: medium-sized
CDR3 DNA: TGTGCCAGCAGTTCAAACTCCGGGACACCTAATTCACCCCTCCACTTT
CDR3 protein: CASSSNSGTPNSPLHF

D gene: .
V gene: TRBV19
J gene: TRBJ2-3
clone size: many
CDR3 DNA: TGTGCCAGTAGTAACCGACTAGTAACTACGCAGTATTTT
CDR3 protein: CASSNRLVTTQYF

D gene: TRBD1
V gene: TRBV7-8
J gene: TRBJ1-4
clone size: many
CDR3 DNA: TGTGCCAGCAGCTTAAGGGGGCTTACTAATGAAAAACTGTTTTTT
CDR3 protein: CASSLRGLTNEKLFF

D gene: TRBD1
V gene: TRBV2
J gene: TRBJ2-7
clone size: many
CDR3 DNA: TGTGCCAGCAGTCCTGACCGGACAGGGACCTACGAGCAGTACTTC
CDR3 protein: CASSPDRTGTYEQYF

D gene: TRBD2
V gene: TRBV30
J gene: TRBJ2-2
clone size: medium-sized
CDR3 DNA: TGTGCCTCAAATATCCCGGGAGGGCCAACCGGGGAGCTGTTTTTT
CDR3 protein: CASNIPGGPTGELFF

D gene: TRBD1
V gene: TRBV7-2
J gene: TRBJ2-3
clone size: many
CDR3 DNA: TGTGCCAGCAGCTTTGGGACAGCCACAGATACGCAGTATTTT
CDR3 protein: CASSFGTATDTQYF

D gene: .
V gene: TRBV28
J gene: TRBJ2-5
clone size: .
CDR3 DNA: TGTGCCAGCACTCGCACCCCAGACTACCAAGAGACCCAGTACTTC
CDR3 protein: CASTRTPDYQETQYF

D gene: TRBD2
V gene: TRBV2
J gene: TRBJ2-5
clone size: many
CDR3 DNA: TGTGCCAGCAGTGAATTCCAAGCGGGAGGGCCAAATGGGGACTTC
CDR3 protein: CASSEFQAGGPNGDF

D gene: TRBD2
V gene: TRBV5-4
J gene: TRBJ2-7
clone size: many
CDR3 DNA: TGTGCCAGCAGCCGAAGGGGACTAGCGGGGGGGCACCGCGAGCAGTACTTC
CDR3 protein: CASSRRGLAGGHREQYF

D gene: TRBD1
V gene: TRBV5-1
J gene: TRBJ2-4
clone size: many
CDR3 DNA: TGCGCCAGCAGCTCCCAAGGGACAGAACTAGCCAAAAACATTCAGTACTTC
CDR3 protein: CASSSQGTELAKNIQYF

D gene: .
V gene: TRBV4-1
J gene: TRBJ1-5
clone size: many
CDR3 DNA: TGCGCCAGCAGCGGCAGCAACACCTATCAGCCCCAGCATTTT
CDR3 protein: CASSGSNTYQPQHF

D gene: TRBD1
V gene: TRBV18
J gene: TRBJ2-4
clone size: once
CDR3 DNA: TGTACCAGCTCACCACCTCACAGGGGAACCAAAAACATTCAGTACTTC
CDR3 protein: CTSSPPHRGTKNIQYF

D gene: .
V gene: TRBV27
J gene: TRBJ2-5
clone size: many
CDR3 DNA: TGTGCCAGCAGTTTGGTTGGGGGGATTCGAGAGACCCAGTACTTC
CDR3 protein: CASSLVGGIRETQYF

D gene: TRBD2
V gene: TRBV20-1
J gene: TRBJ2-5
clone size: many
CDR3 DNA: TGCAGTGCTAGAGATATGCGGGGGCAAGAGACCCAGTACTTC
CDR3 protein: CSARDMRGQETQYF

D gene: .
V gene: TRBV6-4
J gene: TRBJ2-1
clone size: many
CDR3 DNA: TGTGCCAGCAGGGGACGGCTTAACTCCTACAATGAGCAGTTCTTC
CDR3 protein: CASRGRLNSYNEQFF

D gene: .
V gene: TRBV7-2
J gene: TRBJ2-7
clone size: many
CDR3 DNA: TGTGCCAGCAGCTTAGGGTGGATTAACTACGAGCAGTACTTC
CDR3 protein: CASSLGWINYEQYF

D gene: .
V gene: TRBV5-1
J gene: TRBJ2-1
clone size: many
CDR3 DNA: TGCGCCAGCAGCCTCAAAGGCCCTTCCAATGAGCAGTTCTTC
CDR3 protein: CASSLKGPSNEQFF

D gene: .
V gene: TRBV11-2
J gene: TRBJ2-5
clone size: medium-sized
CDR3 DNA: TGTGCCAGCAGCTTAGTCGGGACCCAAGAGACCCAGTACTTC
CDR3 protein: CASSLVGTQETQYF

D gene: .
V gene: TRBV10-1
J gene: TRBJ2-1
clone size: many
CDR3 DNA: TGCGCCAGCAGCACAAGAGGGACCACTTTAGATGAGCAGTTCTTC
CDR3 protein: CASSTRGTTLDEQFF

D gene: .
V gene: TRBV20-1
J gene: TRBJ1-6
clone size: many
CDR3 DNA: TGCAGTGCCCGAGTCGGGGAAGGCGGTTCACCCCTCCACTTT
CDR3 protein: CSARVGEGGSPLHF

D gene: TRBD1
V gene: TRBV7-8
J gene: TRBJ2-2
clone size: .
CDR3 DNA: TGTGCCAGCAGCTTAATGGGGACAGGGAACACCGGGGAGCTGTTTTTT
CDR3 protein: CASSLMGTGNTGELFF

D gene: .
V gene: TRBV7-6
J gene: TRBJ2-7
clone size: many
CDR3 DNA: TGTGCCAGCAGCTCCGGGACGGAATTATACGAGCAGTACTTC
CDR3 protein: CASSSGTELYEQYF

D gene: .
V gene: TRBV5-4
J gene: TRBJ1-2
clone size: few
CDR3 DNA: TGTGCCAGCAGCTCTAACTATGGCTACACCTTC
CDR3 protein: CASSSNYGYTF

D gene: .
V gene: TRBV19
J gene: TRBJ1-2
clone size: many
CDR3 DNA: TGTGCCAGTAGTATAATGAGACAGCCTTATGGCTACACCTTC
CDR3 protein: CASSIMRQPYGYTF

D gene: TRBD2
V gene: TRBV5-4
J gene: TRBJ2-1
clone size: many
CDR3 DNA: TGTGCCAGCAGCCCAGCGGGGGCAGCTTACAATGAGCAGTTCTTC
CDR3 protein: CASSPAGAAYNEQFF

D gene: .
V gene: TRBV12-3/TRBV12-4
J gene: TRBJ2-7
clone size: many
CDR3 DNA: TGTGCCAGCAGCCCCCTTAAGGGCGGGATCTACGAGCAGTACTTC
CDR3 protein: CASSPLKGGIYEQYF

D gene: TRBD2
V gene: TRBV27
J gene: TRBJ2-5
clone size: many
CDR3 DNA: TGTGCCAGCAGTCCGCGGACTAGCGGGCGAAAAGAGACCCAGTACTTC
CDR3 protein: CASSPRTSGRKETQYF

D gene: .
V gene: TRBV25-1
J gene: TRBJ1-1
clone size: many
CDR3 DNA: TGTGCCAGCTTTGGGGAGGGGACTGAAGCTTTCTTT
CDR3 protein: CASFGEGTEAFF

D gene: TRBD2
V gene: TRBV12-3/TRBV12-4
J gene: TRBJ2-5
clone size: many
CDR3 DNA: TGTGCCAGCAGTTCCGGGACTAGCCCGCGAGAGACCCAGTACTTC
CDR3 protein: CASSSGTSPRETQYF

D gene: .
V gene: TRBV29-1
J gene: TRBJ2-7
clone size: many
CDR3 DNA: TGCAGCGCCGGCGGCGGAACCTACGAGCAGTACTTC
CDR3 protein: CSAGGGTYEQYF

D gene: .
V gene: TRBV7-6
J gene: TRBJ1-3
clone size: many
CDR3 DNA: TGTGCCAGCAGCAACCTACAGGGCCTCTCTGGAAACACCATATATTTT
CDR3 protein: CASSNLQGLSGNTIYF

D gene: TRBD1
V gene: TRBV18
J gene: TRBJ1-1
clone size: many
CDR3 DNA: TGTGCCAGCTCACCGGGGACAGGGGAAGCTTTCTTT
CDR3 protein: CASSPGTGEAFF

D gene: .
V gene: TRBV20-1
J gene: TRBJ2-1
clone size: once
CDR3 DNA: TGCAGTGCTCAAATGTTAATTGGGGCTAATGAGCAGTTCTTC
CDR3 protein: CSAQMLIGANEQFF

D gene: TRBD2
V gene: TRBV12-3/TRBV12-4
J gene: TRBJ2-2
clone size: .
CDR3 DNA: TGTGCCAGCAGTTCTTCCCGGGGGGGGACAAGCGACACCGGGGAGCTGTTTTTT
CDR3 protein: CASSSSRGGTSDTGELFF

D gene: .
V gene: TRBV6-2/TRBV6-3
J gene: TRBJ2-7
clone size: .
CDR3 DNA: TGTGCCAGCAGCAGGACAGTGCGTCCCTACGAGCAGTACTTC
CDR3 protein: CASSRTVRPYEQYF

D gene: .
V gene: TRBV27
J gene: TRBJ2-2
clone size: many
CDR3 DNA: TGTGCCAGCAGTCCGGGGACAACCAACACCGGGGAGCTGTTTTTT
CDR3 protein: CASSPGTTNTGELFF

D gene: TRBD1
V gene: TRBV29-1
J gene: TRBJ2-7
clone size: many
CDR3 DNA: TGCAGCGTTGAGGACAGGGGGCTCCTGGGCGAGCAGTACTTC
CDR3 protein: CSVEDRGLLGEQYF